Listed below are T cell receptor beta chains from one sample, sequenced in a study of T cell clonotyping in hematopoietic cell transplantation. Clones were sequenced by immunoSEQ multiplex PCR, and TCRdb holds only the in-frame ones, with some missing. The table shows about 70,000 clones, with approximately 94% occurring only once. Material for sequencing was peripheral blood mononuclear cells. The source is a man aged 45-65 years in good health. Some clones in this sample may be carry-over from other donors' samples. Both conserved end residues are part of each CDR3. A D gene is named only where the DNA matches it firmly. Clone size is not always given. Where it is, it says once, few, many or a class for expanded clones.

v_call	d_call	j_call	clone_size	cdr3_length	cdr3_nt	cdr3_aa
TRBV5-1	NA	TRBJ1-1	NA	14	TGCGCCAGCAGCTTTGGACTAATGAACACTGAAGCTTTCTTT	CASSFGLMNTEAFF
TRBV29-1	TRBD1	TRBJ2-7	NA	14	TGCAGCGTTCTTCCCAGGGGGCGAACCTACGAGCAGTACTTC	CSVLPRGRTYEQYF
TRBV10-3	NA	TRBJ2-5	NA	14	TGTGCCATCAGTGAGAAACAGGTTGGAGAGACCCAGTACTTC	CAISEKQVGETQYF
TRBV27	NA	TRBJ2-1	NA	15	TGTGCCAGCAGTCACACAGGGAGCTCCTACAATGAGCAGTTCTTC	CASSHTGSSYNEQFF
TRBV6-1	NA	TRBJ2-7	few	14	TGTGCCAGCCACCCTTCGAGGGGGTCCGCCGAGCAGTACTTC	CASHPSRGSAEQYF
TRBV6-5	TRBD1	TRBJ2-7	NA	14	TGTGCCAGCAGCCCCAGAGGACAGGGGTACGAGCAGTACTTC	CASSPRGQGYEQYF
TRBV4-3	NA	TRBJ1-5	NA	17	TGCGCCAGCAGCCCCTATGTATCCGGCGGCTTGGGTCAGCCCCAGCATTTT	CASSPYVSGGLGQPQHF
TRBV6-5	NA	TRBJ1-5	NA	13	TGTGCCAGCAGTTCAGGGGCCAATCAGCCCCAGCATTTT	CASSSGANQPQHF
TRBV7-2	TRBD1	TRBJ2-7	NA	14	TGTGCCAGCAGCGGACAGGGTCCCACCTACGAGCAGTACTTC	CASSGQGPTYEQYF
TRBV15	NA	TRBJ1-1	NA	14	TGTGCCACCAGCAGAGTGGGGAAGGGAACTGAAGCTTTCTTT	CATSRVGKGTEAFF
TRBV6-5	NA	TRBJ1-2	few	12	TGTGCCAGCAGTCCACCGTTGGGCGGCTACACCTTC	CASSPPLGGYTF
TRBV5-6	NA	TRBJ2-1	NA	13	TGTGCCAGCAGCTACGAGGTCGGGGATGAGCAGTTCTTC	CASSYEVGDEQFF
TRBV13	NA	TRBJ2-7	NA	14	TGTGCCAGCAGCCCCCGGACAGCGGAGTACGAGCAGTACTTC	CASSPRTAEYEQYF
TRBV30	TRBD2	TRBJ2-7	NA	19	TGTGCCTGGAGTGGGACTAGCGGGAGCATAGATAAGGGGTACTACGAGCAGTACTTC	CAWSGTSGSIDKGYYEQYF
TRBV6-1	NA	TRBJ2-1	NA	15	TGTGCCAGCAGTGAGGGCAGAAGCTCCTACAATGAGCAGTTCTTC	CASSEGRSSYNEQFF
TRBV5-8	TRBD2	TRBJ2-3	NA	16	TGTGCCAGCAGCAGTCAAGCGGGCACGGGGGGGGATACGCAGTATTTT	CASSSQAGTGGDTQYF
TRBV6-5	NA	TRBJ2-5	NA	14	TGTGCCAGCAGTTACTCGATGGGGCAAGAGACCCAGTACTTC	CASSYSMGQETQYF
TRBV10-3	NA	TRBJ2-1	NA	13	TGTGCCATCAGCGAACAGGGCGGCAATGAGCAGTTCTTC	CAISEQGGNEQFF
TRBV28	NA	TRBJ2-1	NA	15	TGTGCCAGCAGTCCTCCCCGGGAATACTACAATGAGCAGTTCTTC	CASSPPREYYNEQFF
TRBV5-1	NA	TRBJ2-3	once	14	TGCGCCAGCAGCTTGGATGGCAGCACAGATACGCAGTATTTT	CASSLDGSTDTQYF
TRBV29-1	NA	TRBJ1-2	NA	13	TGCAGCGTTGATAACGGGGGCCCGTATGGCTACACCTTC	CSVDNGGPYGYTF
TRBV15	TRBD1	TRBJ2-5	NA	14	TGTGCCACCAGCGGGGGACAGGGCACAGAGACCCAGTACTTC	CATSGGQGTETQYF
TRBV6-5	TRBD1	TRBJ1-3	NA	15	TGTGCCAGCAGTTCCCCGGGACAGGGGAGAAACACCATATATTTT	CASSSPGQGRNTIYF
TRBV14	NA	TRBJ1-1	NA	13	TGTGCCAGCAGGAAACAGGTGAACACTGAAGCTTTCTTT	CASRKQVNTEAFF
TRBV28	NA	TRBJ1-2	NA	12	TGTGCCAGCATCCCCGGGGGCTATGGCTACACCTTC	CASIPGGYGYTF
TRBV30	NA	TRBJ2-7	NA	15	TGTGCCTGGAGTGTCCCCACAGGTATGAACTACGAGCAGTACTTC	CAWSVPTGMNYEQYF
TRBV6-1	NA	TRBJ1-6	NA	15	TGTGCCAGCAGTGAATGGGGGGGGTTCAATTCACCCCTCCACTTT	CASSEWGGFNSPLHF
TRBV6-1	NA	TRBJ2-7	NA	12	TGTGCCAGCAGTGAAGCGGGGGGTGAGCAGTACTTC	CASSEAGGEQYF
TRBV19	NA	TRBJ1-1	once	14	TGTGCCAGTAGACCCGGACAGCTAAACACTGAAGCTTTCTTT	CASRPGQLNTEAFF
TRBV5-6	TRBD1	TRBJ1-2	once	16	TGTGCCAGCAGCTTGGTCTTTGGACAGGGCCTCTTAGGCTACACCTTC	CASSLVFGQGLLGYTF
TRBV9	TRBD1	TRBJ1-4	NA	18	TGTGCCAGCAGCGTACAACCTCTGGACAGGGGTTTAGGAGAAAAACTGTTTTTT	CASSVQPLDRGLGEKLFF